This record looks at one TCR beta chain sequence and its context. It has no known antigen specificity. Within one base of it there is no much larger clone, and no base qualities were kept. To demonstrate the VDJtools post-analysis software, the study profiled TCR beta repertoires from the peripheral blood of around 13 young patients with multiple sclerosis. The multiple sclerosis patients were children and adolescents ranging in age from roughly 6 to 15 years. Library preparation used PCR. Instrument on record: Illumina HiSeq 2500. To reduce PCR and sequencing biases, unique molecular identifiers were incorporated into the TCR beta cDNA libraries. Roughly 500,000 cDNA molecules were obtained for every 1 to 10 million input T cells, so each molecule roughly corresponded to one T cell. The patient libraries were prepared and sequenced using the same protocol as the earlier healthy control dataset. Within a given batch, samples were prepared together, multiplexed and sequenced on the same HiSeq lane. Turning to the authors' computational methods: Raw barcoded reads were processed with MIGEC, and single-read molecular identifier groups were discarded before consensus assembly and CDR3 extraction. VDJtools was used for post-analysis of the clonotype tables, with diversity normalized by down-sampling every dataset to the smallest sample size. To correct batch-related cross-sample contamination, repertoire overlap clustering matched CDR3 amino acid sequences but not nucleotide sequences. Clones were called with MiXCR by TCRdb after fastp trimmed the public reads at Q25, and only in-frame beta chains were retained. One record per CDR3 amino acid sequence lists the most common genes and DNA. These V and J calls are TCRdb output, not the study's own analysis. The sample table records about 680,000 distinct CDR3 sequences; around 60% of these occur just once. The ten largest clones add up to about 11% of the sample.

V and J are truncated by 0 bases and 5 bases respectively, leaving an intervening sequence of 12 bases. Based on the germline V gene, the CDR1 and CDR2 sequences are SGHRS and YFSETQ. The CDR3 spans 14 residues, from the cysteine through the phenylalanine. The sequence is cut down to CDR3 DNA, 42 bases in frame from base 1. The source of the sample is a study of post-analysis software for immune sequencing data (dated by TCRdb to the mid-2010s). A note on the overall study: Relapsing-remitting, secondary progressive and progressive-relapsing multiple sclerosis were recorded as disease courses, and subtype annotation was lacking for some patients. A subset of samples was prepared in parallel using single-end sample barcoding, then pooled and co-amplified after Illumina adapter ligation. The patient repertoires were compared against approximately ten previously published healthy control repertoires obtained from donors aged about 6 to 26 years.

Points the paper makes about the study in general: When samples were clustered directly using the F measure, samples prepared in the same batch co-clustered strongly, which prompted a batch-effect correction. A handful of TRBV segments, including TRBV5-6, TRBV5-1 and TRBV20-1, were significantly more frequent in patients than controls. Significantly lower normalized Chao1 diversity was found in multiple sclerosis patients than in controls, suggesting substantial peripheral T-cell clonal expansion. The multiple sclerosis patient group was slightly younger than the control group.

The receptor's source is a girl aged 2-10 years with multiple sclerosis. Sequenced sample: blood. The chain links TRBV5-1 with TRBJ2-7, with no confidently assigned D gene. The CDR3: CASSLGQRNHEQYF. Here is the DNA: TGCGCCAGCAGCTTGGGGCAGAGAAACCACGAGCAGTACTTC.